These 3 T cell receptor beta chains originate from one sample sequenced in a study of a mutant IDH1 vaccine in newly diagnosed glioma. Time point indicated: week 47, end of study. Each vaccine dose was 300 ug of mutant IDH1 20-mer peptide, with topical imiquimod. Sequencing was performed with immunoSEQ multiplex PCR; in TCRdb, only in-frame clones are kept and a portion is missing. The repertoire holds 56,000 or so clones, with 60% to 85% as singletons. These receptors are not linked to any known antigen. The specimen was PBMCs, collected from a glioma patient whose treatment included an IDH1 peptide vaccine. These receptors were obtained from a woman aged 40-49 years with glioma. Some clones in this sample may be carry-over from other donors' samples.

V usage is TRBV7-9 and J usage is TRBJ1-1; TRBD1 aligns across 8 bases. In germline, CDR1 is SEHNR, CDR2 FQNEAQ (reference sequence). This CDR3 comprises 14 residues. V trimming: 5 bases; J trimming: 2 bases; junction bases outside the gene matches: 4. CDR3 in amino acids: CASSPGQGNTEAFF. The CDR3 DNA reads TGTGCCAGCAGCCCTGGACAGGGTAACACTGAAGCTTTCTTT.

The chain employs TRBV29-1 and TRBJ1-1, with D perhaps TRBD1 (5 bases). The CDR3 covers 14 residues. Trimming shortened V by 6 bases and J by 0 bases, and 14 bases separated the two germline ends. Per the germline V gene, CDR1 is SQVTM and CDR2 is ANQGSEA. The CDR3 nucleotides are TGCAGCGTCCCCCGGGGAGGGGTGAACACTGAAGCTTTCTTT. Protein product: CSVPRGGVNTEAFF.

The V gene is TRBV4-2, the J gene TRBJ2-7, with D possibly being TRBD2 (5 bases). CDR3 length equals 14 residues. Germline CDR1 is LGHNA and CDR2 is YNFKEQ. V lost 0 bases and J lost 3, with 9 bases in between. The CDR3, as DNA: TGTGCCAGCAGCCAAGAAGTTGGGAGCTACGAGCAGTACTTC. Its translation is CASSQEVGSYEQYF.